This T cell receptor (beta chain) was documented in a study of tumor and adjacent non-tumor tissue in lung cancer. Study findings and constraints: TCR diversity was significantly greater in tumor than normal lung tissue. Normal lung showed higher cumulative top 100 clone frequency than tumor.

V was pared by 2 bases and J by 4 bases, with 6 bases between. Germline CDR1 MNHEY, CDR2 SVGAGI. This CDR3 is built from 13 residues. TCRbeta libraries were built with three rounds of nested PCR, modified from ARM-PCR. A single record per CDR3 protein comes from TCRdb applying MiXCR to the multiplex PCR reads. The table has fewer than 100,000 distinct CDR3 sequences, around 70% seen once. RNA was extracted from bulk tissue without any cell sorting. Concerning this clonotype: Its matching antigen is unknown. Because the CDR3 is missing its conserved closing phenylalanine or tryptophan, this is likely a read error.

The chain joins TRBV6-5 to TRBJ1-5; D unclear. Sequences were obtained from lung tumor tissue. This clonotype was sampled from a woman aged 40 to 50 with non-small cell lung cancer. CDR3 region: CASSYPENQPQHS. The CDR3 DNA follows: TGTGCCAGCAGTTACCCGGAAAATCAGCCCCAGCATTCT.